The 27 T cell receptor beta chains presented below share a single source sample, sequenced in a study of T cells in Graves' hyperthyroidism and ophthalmopathy. RNA transcripts provided the source from which TCR beta CDR3 regions were amplified. When the TCR CDR3 underwent first-round RT-PCR, the HTBI primer set was used. MiXCR was run by TCRdb on the multiplex PCR reads, yielding one entry per CDR3 protein. The repertoire includes around 350,000 distinct CDR3 sequences, roughly 15% of them detected once, and approximately 35% sits in the top ten. Sequenced sample: blood. These receptors were collected from a woman under 40 with Graves' hyperthyroidism that later progressed to Graves' ophthalmopathy.

This clonotype appeared many times. The rearrangement uses TRBV2 and TRBJ1-2, with 8 bases matching TRBD1. Trimming at V came to 1 base and at J to 4 bases, leaving 5 bases not matched to a gene. The CDR3 covers 15 residues. The germline V gene encodes CDR1 SNHLY and CDR2 FYNNEI. CDR3 nucleotides: TGTGCCAGCAGTGAAGGCCCAGGGGGCTTCTATGGCTACACCTTC. Its translation is CASSEGPGGFYGYTF.

This clonotype was counted ten times or more. This sequence joins TRBV5-1 and TRBJ2-5; 7 positions agree with TRBD1. Germline V gene sequence: CDR1 SGHRS, CDR2 YFSETQ. V shed 1 base, J shed 3 bases, and the junction held 3 bases outside the gene matches. This CDR3 has 14 residues. The chain's CDR3 is CASSLTTGKETQYF. The CDR3 DNA is TGCGCCAGCAGCTTGACGACAGGGAAAGAGACCCAGTACTTC.

In its sample, this clonotype was seen a few times. The chain is built from TRBV29-1 and TRBJ2-7; no definite D call. The germline gives CDR1 SQVTM, CDR2 ANQGSEA. The V and J ends lost 4 bases and 3 bases respectively, with 7 bases between them. The CDR3 consists of 11 residues. The chain's CDR3 is CSVVDGYEQYF. CDR3 in DNA: TGCAGCGTTGTCGACGGCTACGAGCAGTACTTC.

This clonotype was counted only a few times. The CDR3 nucleotides read TGTGCCAGCAGCGGCCCCTTCCCCACTAGCGGGAGGAACAATGAGCAGTTCTTC. Protein: CASSGPFPTSGRNNEQFF. The chain combines TRBV9 with TRBJ2-1; 12 bases are shared with TRBD2. The J segment lost 5 bases and the V segment lost 3 bases, leaving 12 bases of the junction unmatched. Germline loops: CDR1 SGDLS, CDR2 YYNGEE. The CDR3 is 18 amino acids.

The J gene is TRBJ1-5, the V gene TRBV6-1; D is uncertain. From germline, CDR1 is MNHNS and CDR2 SASEGT. V was cut by 10 bases and J by 0 bases, with 10 bases left in between. The CDR3 extends over 13 amino acids. The CDR3 loop reads CATGGYSNQPQHF. In DNA form, the CDR3 reads TGTGCCACCGGTGGGTATAGCAATCAGCCCCAGCATTTT.

CDR3: CASRSVRWLKGRTYEQYF. In DNA form, the CDR3 reads TGTGCCAGCAGATCGGTGCGTTGGCTAAAGGGTCGGACCTACGAGCAGTACTTC. The chain recombines TRBV28 with TRBJ2-7; D unclear. Deletions cut 6 bases from V and 2 bases from J, with 26 bases between. Germline loops: CDR1 MDHEN, CDR2 SYDVKM. CDR3 length: 18 amino acids.

Concerning this clonotype: This clone may be a read error of a much larger clone one base away. Since no conserved phenylalanine or tryptophan closes the CDR3, a read error is the likely cause. This chain links TRBV29-1 with TRBJ1-1; D gene uncertain. The germline CDR1 and CDR2 sequences are SQVTM and ANQGSEA. V was cut by 3 bases and J by 6 bases, with 11 bases left in between. CDR3 length equals 12 residues. CDR3 in amino acids: CSVEWLGPEAFL. CDR3 bases: TGCAGCGTTGAGTGGTTAGGACCTGAAGCTTTCCTT.

V and J are TRBV5-1 and TRBJ2-7; 10 bases map to TRBD1. CDR1 and CDR2 (germline): SGHRS, YFSETQ. Trimming took 4 bases from V and 0 from J; bases not matched to a gene: 10. The CDR3 consists of 17 residues. CDR3 loop: CASSKTGGLVYSYEQYF. The CDR3 nucleotides are TGCGCCAGCAGCAAGACAGGGGGCTTAGTTTACTCCTACGAGCAGTACTTC.

This clonotype was detected many times. The rearrangement joins TRBV27 to TRBJ1-2, with 7 nucleotides matching TRBD1. Germline loops: CDR1 MNHEY, CDR2 SMNVEV (reference sequence). V was clipped by 3 bases and J by 8 bases; unmatched bases: 9. CDR3 length: 14 amino acids. The CDR3 DNA follows: TGTGCCAGCAGTTTCAGTGAGGGGGCGAAGGGCTACACCTTC. It specifies CASSFSEGAKGYTF.

This clonotype was seen repeatedly, ten times or more. The genes are TRBV7-9 and TRBJ2-7; 7 bases are a match to TRBD1. V lost 5 bases to trimming and J lost 5 bases; unmatched junction nucleotides: 9. Germline V gives CDR1 SEHNR, CDR2 FQNEAQ (reference sequence). The CDR3 totals 14 residues. CDR3 region: CASSPGQLTDEQYF. In DNA, the CDR3 is TGTGCCAGCAGCCCGGGACAGCTCACAGACGAGCAGTACTTC. Supplemented by reference TRBV7-9 and TRBJ2-7, the full variable domain reads DTGVSQNPRHKITKRGQNVTFRCDPISEHNRLYWYRQTLGQGPEFLTYFQNEAQLEKSRLLSDRFSAERPKGSFSTLEIQRTEQGDSAMYLCASSPGQLTDEQYFGPGTRLTVT.

Comment on this clonotype: A much larger clone lies one base from this, so it may be a read error. The gene calls are TRBV6-1 and TRBJ2-1; TRBD1 matches at 9 bases. V lost 6 bases to trimming and J lost 7 bases; unmatched junction nucleotides: 7. The CDR3 consists of 14 residues. Germline V lookup: CDR1 MNHNS, CDR2 SASEGT. The CDR3 protein is CASSWDRVSNEQFF. The CDR3 nucleotides are TGTGCCAGCAGCTGGGACAGGGTTTCTAATGAGCAGTTCTTC.

The chain carries TRBV7-9 and TRBJ1-2; weak D call: TRBD1 (6 bases). Germline V gene data show CDR1 as SEHNR and CDR2 as FQNEAQ (reference sequence). The V end was cut by 2 bases, the J end by 2 bases, with 9 bases between. The CDR3 totals 14 residues. In DNA, the CDR3 is TGTGCCAGCAGCTTAATGGACAGCAACTATGGCTACACCTTC. It encodes CASSLMDSNYGYTF.

There are a few counts of this clonotype. CDR3 coding DNA: TGCAGTGCTGTTGGACTAGCGGGAGTGGGGGAGCAGTACTTC. Amino acid sequence: CSAVGLAGVGEQYF. The rearrangement joins TRBV20-1 to TRBJ2-7; the match to TRBD2 covers 13 bases. Per the germline V gene, CDR1 is DFQATT and CDR2 is SNEGSKA (reference sequence). The CDR3 has 14 residues. V shed 5 bases, J shed 7 bases, and the junction held 8 bases outside the gene matches.

The V gene is TRBV5-5, the J gene TRBJ2-3, with D possibly being TRBD2 (7 bases). This CDR3 comprises 16 residues. The V end lost 0 bases, the J end lost 4 bases, and 15 bases lay between the germline ends. Germline CDR1 is SGHKS and CDR2 is YYEKEE (reference sequence). The CDR3 spells CASSLVGAGVADTQYF. The CDR3 DNA follows: TGTGCCAGCAGCTTGGTGGGGGCGGGAGTGGCAGATACGCAGTATTTT.

This clonotype has a count of ten or more. The chain uses TRBV19 and TRBJ1-2, with 10 bases matching TRBD1. In germline, CDR1 is LNHDA, CDR2 SQIVND (reference sequence). V dropped 6 bases and J dropped 4; count of bases not matched to a gene: 11. This CDR3 comprises 16 residues. The CDR3 DNA follows: TGTGCCAGTAGAACCCCAGACAGGGGGCATAGCTATGGCTACACCTTC. This gives the protein CASRTPDRGHSYGYTF. The full variable domain, with the rest looked up from reference TRBV19 and TRBJ1-2, is DGGITQSPKYLFRKEGQNVTLSCEQNLNHDAMYWYRQDPGQGLRLIYYSQIVNDFQKGDIAEGYSVSREKKESFPLTVTSAQKNPTAFYLCASRTPDRGHSYGYTFGSGTRLTVV.

At least ten counts were recorded for this clonotype. The chain links TRBV10-2 to TRBJ2-7; D is ambiguous. Germline V lookup: CDR1 WSHSY, CDR2 SAAADI. With 3 bases removed from V and 4 bases from J, the gap between germline ends came to 13 bases. This CDR3 comprises 14 residues. The CDR3 is CASSETSRGYEQYF. In DNA form, the CDR3 reads TGCGCCAGCAGTGAAACCTCTCGTGGGTACGAGCAGTACTTC.

The chain carries TRBV18 and TRBJ2-5; D gene unclear. This CDR3 comprises 13 residues. CDR1 is KGHSH, CDR2 LQKENI, per germline. The V and J ends lost 4 bases and 3 bases respectively, with 9 bases between them. The CDR3 nucleotides are TGTGCCAGCTCACGTCGCCTTAAAGAGACCCAGTACTTC. This gives the protein CASSRRLKETQYF.

The chain recombines TRBV2 with TRBJ1-2; D gene unclear. The V gene lost 3 bases and the J gene lost 4 bases, with 9 bases spanning the gap. The CDR3 runs to 13 residues. CDR1 is SNHLY, CDR2 FYNNEI, per germline. CDR3 bases: TGTGCCAGCAGTGAGGACGGCTCCTATGGCTACACCTTC. This sequence encodes CASSEDGSYGYTF.

This clonotype showed up many times. The V and J genes are TRBV7-9 and TRBJ1-1; D ambiguous. CDR3 length equals 14 residues. The germline V gene encodes CDR1 SEHNR and CDR2 FQNEAQ (reference sequence). The germline V and J ends were trimmed by 0 bases and 5 bases, with 10 bases remaining between them. The chain's CDR3 is CASSLARVDTEAFF. The CDR3, as DNA: TGTGCCAGCAGCTTAGCGCGAGTAGATACTGAAGCTTTCTTT. Filled out from reference TRBV7-9 and TRBJ1-1, the complete variable domain reads DTGVSQNPRHKITKRGQNVTFRCDPISEHNRLYWYRQTLGQGPEFLTYFQNEAQLEKSRLLSDRFSAERPKGSFSTLEIQRTEQGDSAMYLCASSLARVDTEAFFGQGTRLTVV.

This clonotype was recorded at least ten times. This sequence joins TRBV18 and TRBJ2-2; perhaps TRBD2 as D (6 bases). Germline loops: CDR1 KGHSH, CDR2 LQKENI. Trimming cost V 4 bases and J 1 base, with 10 bases left between them. The CDR3 has 15 amino acids. The CDR3: CASSLDYQNTGELFF. The CDR3, as DNA: TGTGCCAGCTCACTGGACTACCAGAACACCGGGGAGCTGTTTTTT.

The rearrangement links TRBV13 to TRBJ2-7, with 9 bases identical to TRBD2. Germline loops: CDR1 PRHDT, CDR2 FYEKMQ (reference sequence). V lost 1 base, J lost 0 bases, and 7 bases stayed unmatched. There are 17 residues in the CDR3. The CDR3 DNA reads TGTGCCAGCAGCTTAGAAGCGGGAGGACGCAGCTCCTACGAGCAGTACTTC. It codes for CASSLEAGGRSSYEQYF.

This clonotype was counted many times. The chain is built from TRBV12-3 or TRBV12-4 and TRBJ2-1; 8 nucleotides align to TRBD1. This CDR3 has 15 amino acids. V lost 6 bases and J lost 3; bases outside the gene matches: 7. In nucleotides, the CDR3 is TGTGCCAGCAGCCTGACAGGGGTCCACTACAATGAGCAGTTCTTC. As protein: CASSLTGVHYNEQFF.

The chain uses TRBV12-3 or TRBV12-4 and TRBJ1-1; D gene uncertain. Trimming removed 7 bases from V and 2 bases from J, with 5 bases in between. The length of the CDR3 is 11 residues. CDR3 region: CASMDNTEAFF. CDR3 sequence (DNA): TGTGCCAGCATGGATAACACTGAAGCTTTCTTT.

The chain uses TRBV12-3 or TRBV12-4 and TRBJ2-1; 7 bases line up with TRBD2. Trimming took 5 bases from V and 13 from J; bases not matched to a gene: 8. This CDR3 is 12 amino acids long. CDR3 in DNA: TGTGCCAGCAGTGACACTAGACTAGCTCAGTTCTTC. Amino acids: CASSDTRLAQFF.

This clonotype was observed many times. The chain employs TRBV19 and TRBJ2-2, with D hard to call. Germline-derived CDR1 and CDR2 are LNHDA and SQIVND (reference sequence). Trimming shortened V by 1 base and J by 2 bases, and 11 bases separated the two germline ends. This CDR3 has 16 residues. Here the CDR3 reads CASSIVAAPNTGELFF. CDR3 in DNA: TGTGCCAGTAGTATAGTGGCAGCTCCCAACACCGGGGAGCTGTTTTTT.

The sample holds many counts of this clonotype. The CDR3 DNA reads TGTGCCAGCAAGACCTTTAGAAGGGGACCTGGAAACACCATATATTTT. It is translated as CASKTFRRGPGNTIYF. V and J are TRBV12-3 or TRBV12-4 and TRBJ1-3, with a tentative D call TRBD1 (5 bases). The CDR3 spans 16 residues. The V end lost 7 bases, the J end lost 2 bases, and 18 bases lay between the germline ends.

This clonotype was detected many times. The rearrangement links TRBV2 to TRBJ1-6; a weak D match, TRBD1 (6 bases). CDR3 length equals 16 residues. In germline, CDR1 is SNHLY, CDR2 FYNNEI. V was clipped by 5 bases and J by 13 bases, with 24 bases between them. The DNA for the CDR3 is TGTGCCAGCAGTCGCTCCGGACAGACTTGGGAAAAGCCCCTCCACTTT. It encodes CASSRSGQTWEKPLHF.